The clone carrying this T cell receptor beta chain was recorded many times. Its specificity is unknown. Read data end 3 residues before the CDR3 end; the end is taken from the germline J gene. Trimming cost V 3 bases and J 5 bases; bases outside gene matches: 8. In germline, CDR1 is SGHRS, CDR2 YFSETQ. The CDR3 has 15 amino acids. Sequenced by immunoSEQ multiplex PCR; TCRdb stores in-frame clones only, minus some. The sample has 25,000 to 30,000 clones, none seen only once. Patients and controls were mostly of Caucasian heritage. The data stem from a study of T cell clonality in common variable immunodeficiency. Study-level findings and limits: Reportedly, TCR beta sequences from common variable immunodeficiency showed fewer deletions and N-nucleotide insertions.

V is TRBV5-1 and J is TRBJ2-5; 9 bases fit TRBD1. The TCR originated in a human donor with common variable immunodeficiency. The sample was peripheral blood mononuclear cells. The CDR3 is CASSSRDRVTETQYF. The DNA read from the CDR3 is TGCGCCAGCAGCTCCCGGGACAGGGTAACGGAGACC.